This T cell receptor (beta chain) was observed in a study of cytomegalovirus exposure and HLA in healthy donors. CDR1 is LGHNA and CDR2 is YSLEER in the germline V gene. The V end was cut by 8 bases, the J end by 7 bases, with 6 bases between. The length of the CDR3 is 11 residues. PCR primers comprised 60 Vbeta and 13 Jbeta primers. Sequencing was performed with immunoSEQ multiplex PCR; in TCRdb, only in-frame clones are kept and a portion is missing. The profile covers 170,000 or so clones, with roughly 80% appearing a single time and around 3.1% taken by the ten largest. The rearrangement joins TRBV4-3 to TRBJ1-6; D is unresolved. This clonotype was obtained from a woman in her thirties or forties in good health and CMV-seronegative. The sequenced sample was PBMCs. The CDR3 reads CASGRNSPLHF. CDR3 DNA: TGCGCCAGCGGGAGAAATTCACCCCTCCACTTT.